This passage covers 3 T cell receptor beta chains from one sample sequenced in a study of T cell responses to AZD1222 COVID-19 vaccine. The protocol was immunoSEQ multiplex PCR, while the TCRdb copy is restricted to in-frame clones and leaves out a portion. This table holds 90,000 to 150,000 clones, roughly 87% found once. The sample was peripheral blood, taken 28 days after the second AZD1222 dose. The receptor source for this set is an adult who received the AZD1222 COVID-19 vaccine.

In regard to this clone: A junction end diverges from the germline sequence, so it may reflect a read error. The chain recombines TRBV10-3 with TRBJ1-2; perhaps TRBD1 as D (5 bases). CDR1 is ENHRY, CDR2 SYGVKD, per germline. The CDR3 contains 14 residues. DNA of the CDR3: TGTGCCATCACCCCGGGGCCCGCCGAGGGTGGCCACACCTTC. It codes for CAITPGPAEGGHTF.

The gene calls are TRBV6-2 or TRBV6-3 and TRBJ2-6, with 8 bases identical to TRBD1. J was trimmed by 1 base and V by 5 bases; bases with no gene match: 10. The CDR3 is 18 amino acids. Germline values: CDR1 MNHEY, CDR2 SVGEGT. The CDR3 protein is CASSTRQGMMSGANVLTF. The CDR3 DNA follows: TGTGCCAGCAGTACCCGACAGGGGATGATGTCTGGGGCCAACGTCCTGACTTTC.

J is TRBJ1-6 and V is TRBV2, with D unresolved. This CDR3 comprises 15 residues. Germline CDR1 is SNHLY and CDR2 is FYNNEI. Trimming took off 2 bases at V and 7 bases at J, with 12 bases between the two ends. CDR3 nucleotide sequence: TGTGCCAGCAGTGAATTTGGCAGCAGAAATTCACCCCTCCACTTT. It specifies CASSEFGSRNSPLHF.